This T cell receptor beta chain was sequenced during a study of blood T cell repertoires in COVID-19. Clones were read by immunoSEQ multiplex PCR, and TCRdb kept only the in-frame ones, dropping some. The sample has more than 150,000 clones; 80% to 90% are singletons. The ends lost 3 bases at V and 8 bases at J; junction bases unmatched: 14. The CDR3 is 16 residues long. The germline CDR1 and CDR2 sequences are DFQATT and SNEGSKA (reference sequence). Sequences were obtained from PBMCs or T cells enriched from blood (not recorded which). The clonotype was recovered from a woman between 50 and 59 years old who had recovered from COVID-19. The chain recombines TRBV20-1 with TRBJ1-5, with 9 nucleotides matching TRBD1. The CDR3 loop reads CSASPGTGLRGEPQHF. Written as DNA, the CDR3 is TGCAGTGCTAGTCCCGGGACAGGGTTAAGAGGGGAGCCCCAGCATTTT.